These 18 T cell receptor beta chains came from one sample sequenced in a study of CD8 T cells in Susac syndrome. Reverse transcription of 0.5 to 1 ug RNA used random hexamers. Via MiXCR, TCRdb re-called the immunoSEQ multiplex PCR reads, giving one row per CDR3 protein. The sample has 150,000 to 200,000 distinct CDR3 sequences, about 91% seen once; the top ten hold about 0.073%. The sample taken for sequencing was CD4+ T cells from PBMCs. These receptor sequences come from a human donor in good health.

CDR3 amino acids: CASSIVSAGNQPQHF. The CDR3 nucleotides read TGTGCCAGTAGTATAGTCTCGGCGGGCAATCAGCCCCAGCATTTT. This chain connects TRBV19 to TRBJ1-5; D remains ambiguous. The CDR3 is 15 amino acids. The ends were cut back, 1 base at V and 2 bases at J, with 9 bases in the middle. CDR1 and CDR2 from the germline V gene are LNHDA and SQIVND (reference sequence). The full variable domain, rest sourced from reference TRBV19 and TRBJ1-5, is DGGITQSPKYLFRKEGQNVTLSCEQNLNHDAMYWYRQDPGQGLRLIYYSQIVNDFQKGDIAEGYSVSREKKESFPLTVTSAQKNPTAFYLCASSIVSAGNQPQHFGDGTRLSIL.

This chain connects TRBV5-8 to TRBJ2-3, with 8 nucleotides matching TRBD1. This CDR3 has 13 amino acids. Germline CDR1 reads SGHTS; CDR2 reads YDEGEE. The trim removed 4 bases at V and 10 bases at J, leaving 8 bases unmatched. The CDR3 sequence: CASSNGGTGAQYF. CDR3 nucleotides: TGTGCCAGCAGCAACGGAGGGACAGGTGCGCAGTATTTT.

The CDR3 is CASSPDSSVPEAFF. The CDR3 coding sequence is TGTGCCAGCAGCCCCGACAGCTCTGTCCCTGAAGCTTTCTTT. V usage is TRBV7-6 and J usage is TRBJ1-1; D is possibly TRBD1 (5 bases). Trimming removed 5 bases from V and 6 bases from J, with 16 bases in between. Per the germline V gene, CDR1 is SGHVS and CDR2 is FNYEAQ. There are 14 residues in the CDR3.

This chain uses TRBV29-1 with TRBJ2-5; 9 positions match TRBD1. The V gene end was trimmed by 5 bases and the J gene end by 5 bases; junction bases not matched to a gene: 6. Germline-derived CDR1 and CDR2 are SQVTM and ANQGSEA. This CDR3 has 13 residues. Here the CDR3 DNA reads TGCAGCGTTAACAGGGGGCAGGGGGAGACCCAGTACTTC. Translating it yields CSVNRGQGETQYF. The full variable domain, rest sourced from reference TRBV29-1 and TRBJ2-5, is SAVISQKPSRDICQRGTSLTIQCQVDSQVTMMFWYRQQPGQSLTLIATANQGSEATYESGFVIDKFPISRPNLTFSTLTVSNMSPEDSSIYLCSVNRGQGETQYFGPGTRLLVL.

The chain combines TRBV5-1 with TRBJ2-5; D perhaps matches TRBD1 (6 bases). V was cut by 0 bases and J by 4 bases, with 10 bases left in between. CDR3 length: 14 amino acids. Germline lookup yields CDR1 SGHRS and CDR2 YFSETQ. CDR3 sequence reads: CASSLVGTLETQYF. Here the CDR3 DNA reads TGCGCCAGCAGCTTGGTGGGGACACTAGAGACCCAGTACTTC.

In its sample, this clonotype was seen a few times. This rearrangement joins TRBV7-9 to TRBJ2-3, with a weak D call TRBD2 (6 bases). V lost 5 bases, J lost 3 bases, and 9 bases lay in between. CDR3 length: 13 residues. Germline V gene lookup returns CDR1 SEHNR and CDR2 FQNEAQ (reference sequence). For the CDR3, the DNA is TGTGCCAGCAGCCGTCGGGGGACAGATACGCAGTATTTT. Protein: CASSRRGTDTQYF.

This chain joins TRBV4-3 and TRBJ2-5, with no clear D. The CDR3 spans 16 residues. Germline CDR1 and CDR2: LGHNA and YSLEER. V was trimmed by 0 bases and J by 5 bases, leaving 16 bases between them. CDR3 sequence reads: CASSQEGIPGRETQYF. The CDR3 nucleotides are TGCGCCAGCAGCCAAGAAGGGATCCCTGGAAGGGAGACCCAGTACTTC.

Note on this clonotype: The junction shows a germline mismatch at one end, possibly a read error. The chain couples TRBV3-1 to TRBJ2-7; 9 bases map to TRBD1. Germline assignment: CDR1 LGHDT and CDR2 YNNKEL (reference sequence). The CDR3 has 14 amino acids. CDR3 DNA sequence: TGTGCCAGCAGTCAAGACAGGGGGAACTACGAGCAGTACTTC. As protein: CASSQDRGNYEQYF.

The chain has TRBV7-2 and TRBJ2-7; 8 bases agree with TRBD2. This CDR3 has 19 residues. Germline trimming cut 4 bases from V and 4 bases from J; bases unmatched to any gene: 21. Germline values: CDR1 SGHTA, CDR2 FQGNSA. The CDR3 reads CASSSSRIGLPGGPYEQYF. CDR3 DNA sequence: TGTGCCAGCAGCTCCTCCCGTATCGGTTTACCGGGAGGGCCTTACGAGCAGTACTTC. Full variable domain (missing parts from reference TRBV7-2 and TRBJ2-7): GAGVSQSPSNKVTEKGKDVELRCDPISGHTALYWYRQSLGQGLEFLIYFQGNSAPDKSGLPSDRFSAERTGGSVSTLTIQRTQQEDSAVYLCASSSSRIGLPGGPYEQYFGPGTRLTVT.

The V call is TRBV24-1, the J call TRBJ2-5, with D possibly being TRBD2 (7 bases). CDR3 length: 15 residues. Germline V CDR1 and CDR2: KGHDR, SFDVKD. With 3 bases removed from V and 1 base from J, the gap between germline ends came to 11 bases. Here the CDR3 DNA reads TGTGCCACCAGTGATGCAGGGGAGGGCCAAGAGACCCAGTACTTC. Protein: CATSDAGEGQETQYF.

This clonotype has just one count. The J gene is TRBJ2-5, the V gene TRBV7-9, with D tentatively TRBD1 or TRBD2 (5 bases each). V lost 2 bases to trimming and J lost 3 bases, with 13 bases between them. There are 15 residues in the CDR3. From germline, CDR1 is SEHNR and CDR2 FQNEAQ (reference sequence). CDR3 in DNA: TGTGCCAGCAGCTTACTCGGGACGGAGAAAGAGACCCAGTACTTC. Protein sequence: CASSLLGTEKETQYF.

The chain combines TRBV25-1 with TRBJ2-1, with 7 bases matching TRBD2. Germline V lookup: CDR1 MGHDK, CDR2 SYGVNS. This CDR3 has 16 residues. V lost 1 base to trimming and J lost 3 bases; unmatched junction nucleotides: 6. CDR3 coding DNA: TGTGCCAGCAGTGAATCGGGGGGAATCGGCTACAATGAGCAGTTCTTC. Residues: CASSESGGIGYNEQFF.

The chain has TRBV6-1 and TRBJ1-6, with TRBD1 matching over 7 bases. CDR3 length: 17 residues. V lost 5 bases and J lost 0; bases outside the gene matches: 7. The germline CDR1 and CDR2 sequences are MNHNS and SASEGT. The CDR3 region is CASSPGTASSYNSPLHF. CDR3 coding DNA: TGTGCCAGCAGTCCCGGGACAGCGAGCTCCTATAATTCACCCCTCCACTTT.

The rearrangement links TRBV20-1 to TRBJ2-1; 9 bases are shared with TRBD2. The CDR3 runs to 15 residues. The junction had 11 bases not matched to a gene; V was cut back by 7 bases and J by 4 bases. Germline V gene lookup returns CDR1 DFQATT and CDR2 SNEGSKA (reference sequence). The chain's CDR3 is CSGRLAGVRYNEQFF. Written as DNA, the CDR3 is TGCAGTGGTAGGTTAGCGGGAGTGAGGTACAATGAGCAGTTCTTC.

The J gene is TRBJ2-2, the V gene TRBV28, with D possibly TRBD1 on 7 matching bases. The CDR3 extends over 15 amino acids. V lost 7 bases and J 2 bases, leaving 14 bases between the germline ends. Germline V lookup: CDR1 MDHEN, CDR2 SYDVKM. The chain's CDR3 is CASTLEGANTGELFF. In DNA, the CDR3 is TGTGCCAGCACTTTGGAGGGGGCTAACACCGGGGAGCTGTTTTTT.

In this sample, this clonotype turned up once. The chain employs TRBV28 and TRBJ2-3; D perhaps matches TRBD1 (5 bases). The CDR3 is 15 amino acids. The germline V gene has CDR1 MDHEN and CDR2 SYDVKM. Trimming stripped 6 bases from V and 2 bases from J, with 15 bases between. The CDR3, as DNA: TGTGCCAGCAGCCGTCGGCAGGGCTACACAGATACGCAGTATTTT. Its protein is CASSRRQGYTDTQYF.

The chain is built from TRBV24-1 and TRBJ2-3; D unclear. The CDR3 spans 13 residues. Looked up from germline, CDR1 is KGHDR and CDR2 is SFDVKD. V lost 5 bases to trimming and J lost 1 base, with 6 bases between them. The CDR3, as DNA: TGTGCCACCAGTGTTGCCGGCACAGATACGCAGTATTTT. This codes for CATSVAGTDTQYF.

This chain links TRBV9 with TRBJ2-1; 7 bases are a match to TRBD2. With V trimmed by 0 bases and J by 2 bases, 5 bases remained unmatched. Germline CDR1 reads SGDLS; CDR2 reads YYNGEE. The CDR3 sequence is 16 residues long. CDR3 sequence: CASSVERGSPYNEQFF. The CDR3 DNA follows: TGTGCCAGCAGCGTAGAGCGCGGGAGCCCCTACAATGAGCAGTTCTTC.